These 9 T cell receptor beta chains originate from one sample sequenced in a study of blood T cell repertoires in COVID-19 (dated by TCRdb to the early 2020s). Preparation of the library involved the immunoSEQ multiplex PCR assay. Held by TCRdb, this immuneACCESS table contains in-frame sequences only and omits some clones. Under half of the omission traces to an unresolved V gene where checked; the cause of the rest is unknown. A total of around 200,000 clones appear in this sample, approximately 86% of them only once. Together, the top ten hold about 4% of the sample. The sample was PBMCs or T cells enriched from blood (not recorded which). The origin of the receptors is a woman aged 25 to 45 who had been exposed to COVID-19.

The CDR3: CAISESVGRGYMNTGELFF. Here the CDR3 DNA reads TGTGCCATCAGTGAGTCGGTGGGCAGGGGATATATGAACACCGGGGAGCTGTTTTTT. The chain couples TRBV10-3 to TRBJ2-2; perhaps TRBD1 as D (6 bases). Germline CDR1 and CDR2: ENHRY and SYGVKD. The length of the CDR3 is 19 residues. The V gene lost 0 bases and the J gene lost 1 base, with 18 bases spanning the gap.

The rearrangement links TRBV5-6 to TRBJ1-6; no definite D call. Germline CDR1 and CDR2: SGHDT and YYEEEE. V gave up 1 base and J gave up 9 bases, with 14 bases separating them. This CDR3 spans 15 amino acids. The CDR3 nucleotides read TGTGCCAGCAGCTTGAGCGGGGTGGGGAGTTCACCCCTCCACTTT. Translated: CASSLSGVGSSPLHF.

This rearrangement joins TRBV19 to TRBJ2-7; 7 bases fit TRBD2. Looked up from germline, CDR1 is LNHDA and CDR2 is SQIVND (reference sequence). CDR3 length: 15 residues. The junction had 12 bases not matched to a gene; V was cut back by 5 bases and J by 5 bases. The CDR3 coding sequence is TGTGCCAGTAGTCCCGCCCGGGGAGGGGCCAACGAGCAGTACTTC. This sequence encodes CASSPARGGANEQYF.

The J gene is TRBJ1-5, the V gene TRBV2; TRBD1 agrees at 10 bases. The CDR3 has 17 residues. The V gene end was trimmed by 6 bases and the J gene end by 6 bases; junction bases not matched to a gene: 14. Germline CDR1 SNHLY, CDR2 FYNNEI. The CDR3 DNA is TGTGCCAGCAGAACTATGACAGGGGGCGGCGGGAGTCAGCCCCAGCATTTT. It codes for CASRTMTGGGGSQPQHF.

This clone was detected once. The J gene is TRBJ1-6, the V gene TRBV2, with D perhaps matching TRBD1 (5 bases). The V end lost 7 bases, the J end lost 13 bases, and 14 bases lay between the germline ends. This CDR3 has 12 amino acids. The germline V gene has CDR1 SNHLY and CDR2 FYNNEI. DNA for the CDR3: TGTGCCAGCATCCAAGAGGAGGGGCCCCTCCACTTT. It specifies CASIQEEGPLHF.

This clone was seen just once. The chain has TRBV6-5 and TRBJ2-3; 7 bases fit TRBD2. Germline lookup yields CDR1 MNHEY and CDR2 SVGAGI. The V gene end was trimmed by 11 bases and the J gene end by 5 bases; junction bases not matched to a gene: 13. The CDR3 length is 14 residues. The CDR3 DNA reads TGTGCCTCGGCCAGGGAGGGTAGAAGAGATACGCAGTATTTT. It translates to CASAREGRRDTQYF.

V is TRBV4-1 and J is TRBJ1-4, with 10 bases aligning to TRBD1. V shed 4 bases and J 8 bases; nucleotides not matched to a gene: 10. CDR3 length equals 16 residues. Germline V gives CDR1 MGHRA, CDR2 YSYEKL. In nucleotides, the CDR3 is TGCGCCAGCAGCCCAACCTCCGACAGGGGGCGAGAAAAACTGTTTTTT. Translating gives CASSPTSDRGREKLFF.

This clone was detected only once. This sequence joins TRBV9 and TRBJ2-2; 9 nucleotides line up with TRBD2. With V trimmed by 0 bases and J by 7 bases, 4 bases remained unmatched. Germline V CDR1 and CDR2: SGDLS, YYNGEE. The CDR3 length is 15 residues. The CDR3 nucleotides read TGTGCCAGCAGCGTAGTCACTAGCGGGCGCGGGGAGCTGTTTTTT. It specifies CASSVVTSGRGELFF.

This clone was detected once. This sequence joins TRBV5-1 and TRBJ2-7, with 7 bases that match TRBD1. The CDR3 loop spans 14 amino acids. Per the germline V gene, CDR1 is SGHRS and CDR2 is YFSETQ. J gave up 5 bases and V 0 bases, and 5 bases lay outside the gene matches. This chain's CDR3 is CASSLEGAQNEQYF. The CDR3 nucleotides read TGCGCCAGCAGCTTGGAGGGGGCGCAGAACGAGCAGTACTTC.